This entry lists 11 T cell receptor beta chains sequenced from one sample in a study of control samples from healthy donors and cancer patients. TCRdb's copy holds only in-frame clones and misses some; the assay was immunoSEQ multiplex PCR. The data show about 93,000 clones, about 87% seen once. Material: blood. These receptors came from a woman between 65 and 79 years old in good health.

V and J are TRBV7-6 and TRBJ2-5; D is tentatively TRBD1 or TRBD2 (5 bases each). With 4 bases removed from V and 6 bases from J, the gap between germline ends came to 12 bases. The germline gives CDR1 SGHVS, CDR2 FNYEAQ. The CDR3 has 13 residues. CDR3: CASSSGTGQTQYF. DNA for the CDR3: TGTGCCAGCAGCTCGGGGACGGGGCAGACCCAGTACTTC.

The chain has TRBV11-2 and TRBJ2-5; 9 bases agree with TRBD1. V dropped 2 bases and J dropped 2; count of bases not matched to a gene: 6. This CDR3 region has 16 residues. Per germline, CDR1 SGHAT and CDR2 FQNNGV. The CDR3 sequence is CASSLLGQGLQETQYF. The CDR3 DNA follows: TGTGCCAGCAGCTTATTGGGACAGGGACTACAAGAGACCCAGTACTTC.

The chain employs TRBV2 and TRBJ2-7, with D unclear. The length of the CDR3 is 12 residues. Germline CDR1 is SNHLY and CDR2 is FYNNEI. V was shortened by 4 bases and J by 3 bases, with 7 bases between the two germline ends. The CDR3 here is CASSVQLYEQYF. The CDR3 DNA sequence: TGTGCCAGCAGTGTACAACTCTACGAGCAGTACTTC. Complete variable domain (other parts from reference TRBV2 and TRBJ2-7): EPEVTQTPSHQVTQMGQEVILRCVPISNHLYFYWYRQILGQKVEFLVSFYNNEISEKSEIFDDQFSVERPDGSNFTLKIRSTKLEDSAMYFCASSVQLYEQYFGPGTRLTVT.

The J gene is TRBJ1-5, the V gene TRBV6-5; perhaps TRBD1 as D (5 bases). V was cut by 6 bases and J by 3 bases, with 9 bases left in between. The CDR3 runs to 13 residues. Germline CDR1 and CDR2: MNHEY and SVGAGI. CDR3 protein: CASSGTFNQPQHF. CDR3 in DNA: TGTGCCAGCAGCGGGACGTTCAATCAGCCCCAGCATTTT.

CDR3 sequence (DNA): TGTGCCAGCAGCACGACGGAAAACACTGAAGCTTTCTTT. As protein: CASSTTENTEAFF. The V call is TRBV7-9, the J call TRBJ1-1, with no clear D. Germline CDR1 SEHNR, CDR2 FQNEAQ (reference sequence). The germline V and J ends were trimmed by 5 bases and 2 bases, with 9 bases remaining between them. This CDR3 is built from 13 residues.

The chain recombines TRBV15 with TRBJ1-1, with D uncertain. The CDR3 consists of 16 residues. V lost 0 bases to trimming and J lost 2 bases, with 13 bases between them. The V gene's germline CDR1 is LNHNV and CDR2 YYDKDF (reference sequence). The CDR3 bases are TGTGCCACCAGCAGAGATAGATTAACGGCAAACACTGAAGCTTTCTTT. Protein product: CATSRDRLTANTEAFF.

The rearrangement links TRBV29-1 to TRBJ1-1, with TRBD1 matching over 7 bases. This CDR3 region has 12 residues. Germline V CDR1 and CDR2: SQVTM, ANQGSEA. V trimming: 6 bases; J trimming: 3 bases; junction bases outside the gene matches: 4. CDR3 nucleotides: TGCAGCGTGTACAGGGGACACACTGAAGCTTTCTTT. Translating gives CSVYRGHTEAFF.

This chain joins TRBV29-1 and TRBJ2-3; D is possibly TRBD1 or TRBD2 (5 bases each). The germline CDR1 and CDR2 sequences are SQVTM and ANQGSEA. V was shortened by 4 bases and J by 2 bases, with 13 bases between the two germline ends. CDR3 length: 14 residues. CDR3 sequence (DNA): TGCAGCGTTGGAGGGGCTTTTTCCACAGATACGCAGTATTTT. This encodes CSVGGAFSTDTQYF.

The V and J genes are TRBV6-5 and TRBJ1-3; D unclear. CDR3 length: 14 residues. CDR1 and CDR2 (germline): MNHEY, SVGAGI. The V gene lost 9 bases and the J gene lost 0 bases, with 12 bases spanning the gap. Written as DNA, the CDR3 is TGTGCCAGTTCCACGCGGGGCTCTGGAAACACCATATATTTT. It yields the protein CASSTRGSGNTIYF.

This sequence joins TRBV5-4 and TRBJ1-1; perhaps TRBD1 as D (5 bases). Per germline, CDR1 SGHNT and CDR2 YYREEE (reference sequence). The V end lost 4 bases, the J end lost 1 base, and 17 bases lay between the germline ends. The CDR3 totals 16 residues. Here the CDR3 reads CASSPAQGWGNTEAFF. The DNA of the CDR3 is TGTGCCAGCAGCCCCGCCCAGGGATGGGGGAACACTGAAGCTTTCTTT.

V gene TRBV9 combines with J gene TRBJ2-2, with D perhaps matching TRBD2 (5 bases). The V gene lost 1 base and the J gene lost 5 bases, with 15 bases spanning the gap. CDR3 length: 16 residues. Germline CDR1 and CDR2: SGDLS and YYNGEE. The CDR3 bases are TGTGCCAGCAGCGTAAGCTCTAGCACATTAACCGGGGAGCTGTTTTTT. It is translated as CASSVSSSTLTGELFF. Combining the CDR3 with reference TRBV9 and TRBJ2-2 gives the whole variable domain DSGVTQTPKHLITATGQRVTLRCSPRSGDLSVYWYQQSLDQGLQFLIQYYNGEERAKGNILERFSAQQFPDLHSELNLSSLELGDSALYFCASSVSSSTLTGELFFGEGSRLTVL.